This T cell receptor beta chain appears in the sequencing data of a study of blood T cell repertoires in COVID-19. The overall study: Acute-phase and convalescent COVID-19 samples originated in the United States, Italy and Spain. T cells, B-cell-depleted T cells, or PBMCs provided the cDNA or gDNA that served as material.

Authors' methods: Amplification with reference gene primers provided the estimates of nucleated cell counts. Libraries were prepared by immunoSEQ multiplex PCR; TCRdb keeps only in-frame clonotypes and omits some of them. That table gives V, J and clone size, and the DNA gave D and trimming. The data contain 95,000 to 110,000 clones, around 82% of them seen just once; the ten biggest clones take up approximately 4.4%. This CDR3 comprises 16 residues. Trimming took off 2 bases at V and 2 bases at J, with 10 bases between the two ends. CDR1 SGHTA and CDR2 FQGTGA come from the germline V gene. Worth noting for this clone: Distinct nucleotide sequences in the sample also encode this CDR3.

This sequence joins TRBV7-3 and TRBJ2-6, with D tentatively TRBD2 (5 bases). The receptor was isolated from a human donor in a cohort sampled during active COVID-19. Source material: peripheral blood. In nucleotides, the CDR3 is TGTGCCAGCAGCTTATCCGGAGGCGCTGGGGCCAACGTCCTGACTTTC. This codes for CASSLSGGAGANVLTF.